The sequence of this TCR beta chain was determined in a study of T cells in narcolepsy (dated by TCRdb to 2016 to 2019). For context, the study as a whole: The study enrolled patients with narcolepsy type 1 or type 2 (NT1, NT2) together with healthy control donors. The study sought autoreactive T cells targeting hypocretin neuron self-antigens (hypocretin, TRIB2) in narcolepsy patients, using TCR Vbeta sequencing to track clonotypes in blood and CSF. General study outcomes and caveats: Numbers of sequenced blood memory CD4+ clonotypes were comparable, with averages of approximately 39,000 in patients and roughly 33,000 in controls. In plots comparing CSF and blood CD4+ T cell clonotypes from the same patient, HCRT-specific and TRIB2-specific autoreactive clonotypes were highlighted. According to the report, autoreactive clonotypes were detected serially in the blood of the same patients and of different patients, but not in healthy controls. No sequences matching autoreactive T cell clones were contained in some blood memory CD4+ repertoires from patients and controls.

For TCR Vbeta sequencing, memory CD4+ T cells were sorted ex vivo from the peripheral blood of narcolepsy patients and healthy controls. Of note for this clone: The target of this receptor is not known. A read error may account for a junction end that differs from germline.

Receptors were amplified or captured by the immunoSEQ multiplex PCR assay. TCRdb carries this immuneACCESS record with in-frame sequences only. Its versions omit some clonotypes, under half of them owing to an unresolved V gene in the studies checked, with the rest unexplained. In all, the sample holds about 34,000 clones, and 75% to 85% of those were seen once. Jointly, the top ten make up roughly 2.5% of the sample. Taken from cysteine to phenylalanine, the CDR3 has 15 residues. Only the CDR3 region is kept as DNA, spanning 45 bases read in frame from base 1. CDR1 and CDR2, per the germline V gene (reference sequence), are SEHNR and FQNEAQ.

The V gene is TRBV7-9 and the J gene is TRBJ2-7; TRBD1 is a possible D gene, resting on 6 matching bases. The sequencing input was CD45RA- memory CD4+ T cells from PBMCs. Per the publication, the cell subset or site label means: memory T cells sorted ex vivo from peripheral blood. The TCR comes from a human donor with narcolepsy. The nucleotide sequence is given as TGTGCCAGCAGCAGAACAGGGAGTGCGTCCTACGGGCAGTACTTC. Its protein reads: CASSRTGSASYGQYF.